The 3 T cell receptor beta chains presented below share a single source sample, sequenced in a study of blood T cell repertoires in COVID-19. The repertoire was sequenced with immunoSEQ multiplex PCR; TCRdb's copy has only in-frame clones and lacks some. The sample holds approximately 130,000 clones; 85% to 90% are singletons and the top ten take approximately 4.3%. The sample comprised peripheral blood. Every receptor here comes from a human donor in a cohort sampled during active COVID-19.

The chain links TRBV6-5 to TRBJ1-1; the D is unclear. V was clipped by 6 bases and J by 8 bases, with 16 bases between them. This CDR3 has 13 amino acids. Germline assignment: CDR1 MNHEY and CDR2 SVGAGI. CDR3 bases: TGTGCCAGCAGCCCCGGGAGGTTTACCGAAGCTTTCTTT. Translating gives CASSPGRFTEAFF.

V gene TRBV5-4 combines with J gene TRBJ2-5; the D gene is possibly TRBD2 (6 bases). Trimming left V 7 bases short and J 5 bases short, with 15 bases between. Germline loops: CDR1 SGHNT, CDR2 YYREEE (reference sequence). CDR3 length: 13 residues. The CDR3 loop is CASAGGAGETQYF. The CDR3 DNA follows: TGTGCCAGCGCCGGCGGGGCGGGGGAGACCCAGTACTTC. Variable domain in full (rest from reference TRBV5-4 and TRBJ2-5): ETGVTQSPTHLIKTRGQQVTLRCSSQSGHNTVSWYQQALGQGPQFIFQYYREEENGRGNFPPRFSGLQFPNYSSELNVNALELDDSALYLCASAGGAGETQYFGPGTRLLVL.

About this clone: This sample also contains other DNA sequences that code for the same CDR3. The CDR3 bases are TGCGCCAGCAGCGGAGGGACAGCTAACTATGGCTACACCTTC. Residues: CASSGGTANYGYTF. This chain links TRBV5-1 with TRBJ1-2, with 7 bases matching TRBD1. Germline V CDR1 and CDR2: SGHRS, YFSETQ. The CDR3 contains 14 residues. V trimming: 4 bases; J trimming: 0 bases; junction bases outside the gene matches: 3.